Listed below are T cell receptor beta chains from one sample, sequenced in a study of CD4 T cells in relation to SARS-CoV-2 and coronaviruses. Produced via immunoSEQ multiplex PCR; TCRdb's table is partial and in-frame only. Of about 37,000 clones listed, around 82% are singletons. Their specific antigens are unknown. The sequenced sample was naive CD4+ T cells from PBMCs, cultured in vitro. The receptors stem from an adult with COVID-19. Each CDR3 is given with its conserved first and last residue. A D gene is named only where the DNA matches it firmly. Expanded clones get a size class; other rows say once, few or many, or leave the size out.

D gene,V gene,clone size,J gene,CDR3 DNA,CDR3 protein
NA,TRBV7-3,NA,TRBJ2-1,TGTGCCAGCAGCTTAACTGGGGACAAAGTCTATGAGCAGTTCTTC,CASSLTGDKVYEQFF
TRBD1,TRBV7-9,few,TRBJ2-3,TGTGCCAGCAGCTTCCCTCGGACGCCGGGACAGAGGACAGATACGCAGTATTTT,CASSFPRTPGQRTDTQYF
NA,TRBV6-2/TRBV6-3,NA,TRBJ2-3,TGTGCCAGCAGTTACCCCATCCTCACAGATACGCAGTATTTT,CASSYPILTDTQYF
TRBD1,TRBV27,few,TRBJ1-2,TGTGCCAGCAGTTCCAACAGGGGGCACAACGTGTTTTATGGCTACACCTTC,CASSSNRGHNVFYGYTF
TRBD1,TRBV28,NA,TRBJ1-1,TGTGCCAGCAGGACGAGCGACAGGGGTTTGGGTGAAGCTTTCTTT,CASRTSDRGLGEAFF
NA,TRBV6-5,NA,TRBJ2-1,TGTGCCAGCAGTCCTAGGCCTCCACGGGATGAGCAGTTCTTC,CASSPRPPRDEQFF
NA,TRBV25-1,NA,TRBJ2-2,TGTGCCAGCACCACAACCGGCACCGGGGAGCTGTTTTTT,CASTTTGTGELFF
NA,TRBV30,NA,TRBJ2-5,TGTGCCTGGAGTCGGGTCCCGGGGGAGACCCAGTACTTC,CAWSRVPGETQYF
NA,TRBV4-1,NA,TRBJ1-5,TGCGCCAGCAGCCAAGATCGGAACCAGCCCCAGCATTTT,CASSQDRNQPQHF
NA,TRBV5-6,NA,TRBJ2-7,TGTGCCAGCACCAATAGGGGGGACGGGACCTACGAGCAGTACTTC,CASTNRGDGTYEQYF
TRBD1,TRBV5-1,NA,TRBJ2-2,TGCGCCAGCAGCTCCGAGACAGGGAATACCGGGGAGCTGTTTTTT,CASSSETGNTGELFF
NA,TRBV6-4,NA,TRBJ2-3,TGTGCCAGCAGTGCCCGGACTACCCCAGATACGCAGTATTTT,CASSARTTPDTQYF
TRBD1,TRBV5-1,NA,TRBJ1-2,TGCGCCAGCAGCGGGGTAGGGACAGGGGGCGCGAGCAACGGCTACACCTTC,CASSGVGTGGASNGYTF